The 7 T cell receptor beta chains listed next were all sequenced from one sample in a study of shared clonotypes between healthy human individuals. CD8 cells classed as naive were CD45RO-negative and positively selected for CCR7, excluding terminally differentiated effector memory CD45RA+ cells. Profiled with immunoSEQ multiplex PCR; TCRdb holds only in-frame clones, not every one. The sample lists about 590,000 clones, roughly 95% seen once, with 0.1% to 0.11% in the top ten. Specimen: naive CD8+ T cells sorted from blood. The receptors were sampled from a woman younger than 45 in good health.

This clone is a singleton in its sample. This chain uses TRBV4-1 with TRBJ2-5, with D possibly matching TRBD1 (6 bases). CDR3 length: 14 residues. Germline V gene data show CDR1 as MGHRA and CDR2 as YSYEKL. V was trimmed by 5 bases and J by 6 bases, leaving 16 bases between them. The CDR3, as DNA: TGCGCCAGCAGCATCCGGGACACTCAACAGACCCAGTACTTC. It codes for CASSIRDTQQTQYF.

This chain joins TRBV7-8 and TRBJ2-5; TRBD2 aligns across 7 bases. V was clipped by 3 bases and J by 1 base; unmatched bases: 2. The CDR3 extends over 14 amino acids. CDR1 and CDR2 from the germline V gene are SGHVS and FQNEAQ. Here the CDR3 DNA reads TGTGCCAGCAGCTTTCTAGCGGTCCAAGAGACCCAGTACTTC. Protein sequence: CASSFLAVQETQYF.

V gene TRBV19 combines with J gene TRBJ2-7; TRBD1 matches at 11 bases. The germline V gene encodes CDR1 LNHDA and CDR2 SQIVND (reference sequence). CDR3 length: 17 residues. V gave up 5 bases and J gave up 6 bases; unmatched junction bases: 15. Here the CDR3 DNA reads TGTGCCAGTAGTCGGGGGACAGGGGGAAGCCTGGCGTCCGAGCAGTACTTC. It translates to CASSRGTGGSLASEQYF.

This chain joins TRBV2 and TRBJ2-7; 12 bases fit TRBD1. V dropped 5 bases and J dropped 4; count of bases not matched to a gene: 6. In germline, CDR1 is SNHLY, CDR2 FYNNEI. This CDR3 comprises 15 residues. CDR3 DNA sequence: TGTGCCAGCAGTCCGGGACAGGGGGCGAAATACGAGCAGTACTTC. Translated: CASSPGQGAKYEQYF.

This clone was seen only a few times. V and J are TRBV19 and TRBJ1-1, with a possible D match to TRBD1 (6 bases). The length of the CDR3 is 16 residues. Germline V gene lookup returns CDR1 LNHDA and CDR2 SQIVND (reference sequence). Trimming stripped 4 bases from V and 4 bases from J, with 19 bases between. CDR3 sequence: CASSTGPMEGGTEAFF. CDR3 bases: TGTGCCAGTAGTACCGGACCGATGGAGGGGGGCACTGAAGCTTTCTTT. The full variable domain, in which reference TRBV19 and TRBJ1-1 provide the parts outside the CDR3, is DGGITQSPKYLFRKEGQNVTLSCEQNLNHDAMYWYRQDPGQGLRLIYYSQIVNDFQKGDIAEGYSVSREKKESFPLTVTSAQKNPTAFYLCASSTGPMEGGTEAFFGQGTRLTVV.

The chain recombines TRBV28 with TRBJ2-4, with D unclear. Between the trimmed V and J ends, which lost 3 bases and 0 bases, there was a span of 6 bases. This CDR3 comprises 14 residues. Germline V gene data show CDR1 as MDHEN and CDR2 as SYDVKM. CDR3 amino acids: CASSLMVAKNIQYF. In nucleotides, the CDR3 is TGTGCCAGCAGTTTGATGGTAGCCAAAAACATTCAGTACTTC.

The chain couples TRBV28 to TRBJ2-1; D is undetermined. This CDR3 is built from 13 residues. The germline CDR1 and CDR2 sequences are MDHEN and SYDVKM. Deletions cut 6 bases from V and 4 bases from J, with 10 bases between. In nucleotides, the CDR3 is TGTGCCAGCAGCACGGACGGATACAATGAGCAGTTCTTC. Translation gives CASSTDGYNEQFF.